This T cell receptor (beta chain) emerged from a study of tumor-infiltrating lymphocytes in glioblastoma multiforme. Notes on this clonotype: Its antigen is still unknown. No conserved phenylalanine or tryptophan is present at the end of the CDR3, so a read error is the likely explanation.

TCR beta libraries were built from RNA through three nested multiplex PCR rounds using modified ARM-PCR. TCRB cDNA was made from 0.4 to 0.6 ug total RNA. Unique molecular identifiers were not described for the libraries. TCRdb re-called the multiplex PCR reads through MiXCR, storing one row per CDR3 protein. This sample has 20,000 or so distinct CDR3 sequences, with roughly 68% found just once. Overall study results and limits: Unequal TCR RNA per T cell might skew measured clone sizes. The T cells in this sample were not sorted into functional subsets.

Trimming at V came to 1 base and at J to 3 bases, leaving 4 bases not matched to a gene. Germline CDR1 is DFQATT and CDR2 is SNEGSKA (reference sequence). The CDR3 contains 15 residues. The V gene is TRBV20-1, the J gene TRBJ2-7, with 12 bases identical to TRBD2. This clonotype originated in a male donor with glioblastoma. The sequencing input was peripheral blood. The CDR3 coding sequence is TGCAGTGCTAGAGGGACTAGCGGGATGATCTACGAGCAGTACATC. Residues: CSARGTSGMIYEQYI.